A selection of T cell receptor beta chains follows, all from one sample in a study of blood T cell repertoires in COVID-19. Assay used: immunoSEQ multiplex PCR; TCRdb lists only in-frame clones, some missing. The sample has approximately 670,000 clones, 90% seen once; the top ten hold roughly 0.25%. Sequencing input: peripheral blood. These TCRs come from a woman younger than 35 with acute or convalescent COVID-19. Both conserved end residues are part of each CDR3. D genes are given only for firm matches. Clone size is stated in some rows and not others, as once, few, many or a class when expanded.

J,V,D,size,DNA,CDR3
TRBJ2-2,TRBV7-2,NA,NA,TGTGCCAGCAGCTTAACTAGTGCCGGGGAGCTGTTTTTT,CASSLTSAGELFF
TRBJ2-7,TRBV11-3,NA,once,TGTGCCAGCAGCCTTAGGGGCGGGGAATCCCACGAGCAGTACTTC,CASSLRGGESHEQYF
TRBJ1-2,TRBV29-1,TRBD1,NA,TGCAGCGTTGGGGACAGTCGCTACACCTTC,CSVGDSRYTF
TRBJ1-5,TRBV4-1,NA,NA,TGCGCCAGCAGCCAAGACCCGGTACAGCCCCAGCATTTT,CASSQDPVQPQHF
TRBJ1-5,TRBV7-9,NA,NA,TGTGCCAGCAGCTTATACCAGGGTACGGGCAATCAGCCCCAGCATTTT,CASSLYQGTGNQPQHF
TRBJ2-1,TRBV28,NA,NA,TGTGCCAGCAGGGATAGGGGGAATACCTACAATGAGCAGTTCTTC,CASRDRGNTYNEQFF
TRBJ2-1,TRBV4-1,TRBD2,NA,TGCGCCAGCAGCCGATCCGGGGGGTCGAGCTCCTACAATGAGCAGTTCTTC,CASSRSGGSSSYNEQFF
TRBJ2-1,TRBV2,TRBD2,NA,TGTGCCAGCAGTGAATCGATCCAGCGGGGGGACAATGAGCAGTTCTTC,CASSESIQRGDNEQFF
TRBJ2-1,TRBV6-2/TRBV6-3,TRBD2,NA,TGTGCCAGCAGTTACCCGGGACTAGCGGGGGGGGAGTCCAATGAGCAGTTCTTC,CASSYPGLAGGESNEQFF
TRBJ2-1,TRBV6-2/TRBV6-3,NA,NA,TGTGCCAGCAGTTACTCTCTGGTAGGGGAGTTCTTC,CASSYSLVGEFF
TRBJ2-7,TRBV30,NA,once,TGTGCCTGGAGTTTAACAGACAGGTTGAGCTACGAGCAGTACTTC,CAWSLTDRLSYEQYF
TRBJ2-5,TRBV5-1,NA,NA,TGCGCCCCAAGGAGGAGGGGGCTAGAGACCCAGTACTTC,CAPRRRGLETQYF
TRBJ2-2,TRBV7-9,NA,NA,TGTGCCAGCAGCCCGGGACTCGCGAAGGGGAACACCGGGGAGCTGTTTTTT,CASSPGLAKGNTGELFF
TRBJ2-7,TRBV2,NA,NA,TGTGCCAGCAGGACAGGCTACGAGCAGTACTTC,CASRTGYEQYF
TRBJ2-7,TRBV30,NA,NA,TGTGCCTGGAGTGAAGCTTTCTACGAGCAGTACTTC,CAWSEAFYEQYF
TRBJ2-1,TRBV7-9,TRBD1,NA,TGTGCCAGCAGCCAGGACAGGGGTAACTACAATGAGCAGTTCTTC,CASSQDRGNYNEQFF
TRBJ2-1,TRBV5-1,TRBD2,NA,TGCGCCAGCAGCTTGGGGCTAGCGGAGTTCAATGAGCAGTTCTTC,CASSLGLAEFNEQFF
TRBJ1-3,TRBV19,NA,NA,TGTGCCAGTAGTCGCTCTGGAAACACCATATATTTT,CASSRSGNTIYF
TRBJ2-7,TRBV4-1,NA,NA,TGCGCCAGCAGCCGATGGGACAAGCCCTACGAGCAGTACTTC,CASSRWDKPYEQYF
TRBJ1-2,TRBV5-1,NA,once,TGCGCCAGCAGCTTTACGTCCGGAGGACCGATGGGCTACACCTTC,CASSFTSGGPMGYTF
TRBJ2-7,TRBV6-5,NA,NA,TGTGCCAGCACGGGGGAAGGGCCCTACGAGCAGTACTTC,CASTGEGPYEQYF
TRBJ1-1,TRBV5-4,NA,NA,TGTGCCAGCAGCGATTCAGGGTACACTGAAGCTTTCTTT,CASSDSGYTEAFF
TRBJ2-7,TRBV2,NA,NA,TGTGCCAGCATTCTTAATGGAGGGAGTCTGGACGAGCAGTACTTC,CASILNGGSLDEQYF
TRBJ1-2,TRBV5-1,NA,few,TGCGCCAGCAGCTTGGGGCAGGGGATTGGCTACACCTTC,CASSLGQGIGYTF
TRBJ2-2,TRBV4-3,NA,NA,TGCGCCAGCAGCCAAGAGTTAGGGGGGAACACCGGGGAGCTGTTTTTT,CASSQELGGNTGELFF
TRBJ2-7,TRBV7-2,NA,NA,TGTGCCAGCAGCCCCCAGGGGATCAACGAGCAGTACTTC,CASSPQGINEQYF
TRBJ1-2,TRBV6-5,NA,NA,TGTGCCAGCAGTTACCCGGAGAGGAGTTCTAACTATGGCTACACCTTC,CASSYPERSSNYGYTF
TRBJ1-1,TRBV12-5,NA,NA,TGTGCTAGTGGTTTGGCCATGAAGGGAGACGGACAGCCGAACACTGAAGCTTTCTTT,CASGLAMKGDGQPNTEAFF
TRBJ2-1,TRBV25-1,TRBD1,NA,TGTGCCAGCAGTGAATTCCCCGGACAGGGGCTACGCAATGAGCAGTTCTTC,CASSEFPGQGLRNEQFF
TRBJ2-3,TRBV3-1/TRBV3-2,TRBD2,once,TGTGCCAGCAGCCAAGCCGGGACTAGCGGCACAGATACGCAGTATTTT,CASSQAGTSGTDTQYF
TRBJ1-2,TRBV4-1,NA,NA,TGCGCCAGCAGCCAGCCCAGAGAGGTCCGCTATGGCTACACCTTC,CASSQPREVRYGYTF
TRBJ2-7,TRBV14,NA,NA,TGTGCCAGCAGCCAAGACTATTACGAGCAGTACTTC,CASSQDYYEQYF
TRBJ1-2,TRBV6-5,NA,NA,TGTGCCAGCAGTTATATACAGGCTAACTATGGCTACACCTTC,CASSYIQANYGYTF
TRBJ1-2,TRBV9,NA,NA,TGTGCCAGCAGCGTAGCACAGGGAGCTAACTATGGCTACACCTTC,CASSVAQGANYGYTF
TRBJ1-3,TRBV5-1,NA,NA,TGCGCCAGCAGCTTGTCGGCAGGTGCCCTGCTATCTGGAAACACCATATATTTT,CASSLSAGALLSGNTIYF
TRBJ1-1,TRBV12-3/TRBV12-4,TRBD1,NA,TGTGCCAGCAGTTTAGGTCAGGGGGTCGAAGCTTTCTTT,CASSLGQGVEAFF
TRBJ1-2,TRBV6-1,TRBD1,NA,TGTGCCAGCAGTGACAGGGGGCTTAACTATGGCTACACCTTC,CASSDRGLNYGYTF
TRBJ2-7,TRBV7-2,NA,NA,TGTGCCAGCAGCTTCGCGGGACCAGGGCTCTCCTACGAGCAGTACTTC,CASSFAGPGLSYEQYF
TRBJ1-1,TRBV12-3/TRBV12-4,NA,NA,TGTGCCTTTTCAGGGTGGACTGAAGCTTTCTTT,CAFSGWTEAFF
TRBJ1-5,TRBV7-8,NA,few,TGTGCCAGCAGCTTAAAGGGGGACCAGCCCCAGCATTTT,CASSLKGDQPQHF
TRBJ1-2,TRBV7-3,TRBD1,once,TGTGCCAGCAGCCCTGGGACAGGGGCACCCTATGGCTACACCTTC,CASSPGTGAPYGYTF
TRBJ1-1,TRBV4-3,NA,NA,TGCGCCAGCAGCCAAGGGGAGGGGAACACTGAAGCTTTCTTT,CASSQGEGNTEAFF
TRBJ2-5,TRBV3-1/TRBV3-2,NA,NA,TGTGCCAGCAGGCCGGACTGGGGAGAGACCCAGTACTTC,CASRPDWGETQYF
TRBJ2-7,TRBV5-6,TRBD2,NA,TGTGCCAGCAACTGGAGGGTAGCGGGCGCCTCCTACGAGCAGTACTTC,CASNWRVAGASYEQYF
TRBJ1-1,TRBV30,NA,NA,TGTGCCTGGAGCCCAGACAGTCCCTTAGAAGCTTTCTTT,CAWSPDSPLEAFF
TRBJ1-2,TRBV19,NA,NA,TGTGCCAGTATGGCGGGGGGGGCCTTATTCTATGGCTACACCTTC,CASMAGGALFYGYTF
TRBJ1-1,TRBV19,TRBD1,NA,TGTGCCACCTCGCGCGCGTCGGGACAGCCAATGAACACTGAAGCTTTCTTT,CATSRASGQPMNTEAFF
TRBJ1-6,TRBV27,NA,NA,TGTGCCAGCAGGCTGACAGGTTGGGGGGGTTCACCCCTCCACTTT,CASRLTGWGGSPLHF
TRBJ1-1,TRBV7-9,NA,once,TGTGCCAGCAGCTTAGAGCTGCGACAGCTGAACACTGAAGCTTTCTTT,CASSLELRQLNTEAFF
TRBJ2-3,TRBV27,NA,NA,TGTGCCAGCGGGACTCTAAGAACAGATACGCAGTATTTT,CASGTLRTDTQYF
TRBJ1-1,TRBV9,NA,NA,TGTGCCAGCAGCGTGTTACAGGACCCTAACACTGAAGCTTTCTTT,CASSVLQDPNTEAFF
TRBJ1-6,TRBV10-1,TRBD1,NA,TGCGCCAGCAGTGATCGGAAAAACAGGGGGCTCAATTCACCCCTCCACTTT,CASSDRKNRGLNSPLHF
TRBJ1-5,TRBV23-1,TRBD1,NA,TGCGCCAGCAGTCAATATGCTGAGAATTGGGACAGGGTTGGCAATCAGCCCCAGCATTTT,CASSQYAENWDRVGNQPQHF
TRBJ2-2,TRBV7-2,NA,NA,TGTGCCAGCAGCTTAGAAAGGGGCGGAGACACCGGGGAGCTGTTTTTT,CASSLERGGDTGELFF
TRBJ2-3,TRBV24-1,NA,NA,TGTGCCACCAGTGATCACGGACAGTACACAGATACGCAGTATTTT,CATSDHGQYTDTQYF
TRBJ1-6,TRBV5-6,NA,few,TGTGCCAGCAGCTTGGAGCAGGGTTCCTATAATTCACCCCTCCACTTT,CASSLEQGSYNSPLHF
TRBJ2-3,TRBV2,NA,NA,TGTGCCAGCAGACGACAGGCTAGCACAGATACGCAGTATTTT,CASRRQASTDTQYF